This entry lists 8 T cell receptor beta chains sequenced from one sample in a study of T cells in Graves' hyperthyroidism and ophthalmopathy. RNA transcripts yielded amplified TCR beta CDR3 regions. The study used the HTBI primer set for a first-round RT-PCR of the TCR CDR3. One entry per CDR3 protein, called by TCRdb with MiXCR from the multiplex PCR reads. This table has 500,000 to 750,000 distinct CDR3 sequences, around 45% appearing once. The sample taken for sequencing was peripheral blood or thyroid tissue (not recorded which). These receptors were obtained from a woman aged 18-29 years with Graves' hyperthyroidism.

In this sample, this clonotype turned up once. The chain uses TRBV29-1 and TRBJ2-5, with 13 bases identical to TRBD2. This CDR3 is built from 15 residues. V shed 5 bases, J shed 1 base, and the junction held 4 bases outside the gene matches. Germline CDR1 is SQVTM and CDR2 is ANQGSEA. CDR3 DNA: TGCAGCGTTTCGGGACTAGCGGGGAGCCAAGAGACCCAGTACTTC. Amino acids: CSVSGLAGSQETQYF.

This clonotype was recorded once. This chain links TRBV5-8 with TRBJ2-5; 7 bases are a match to TRBD1. Germline V gene sequence: CDR1 SGHTS, CDR2 YDEGEE. With 5 bases clipped from V and 9 bases from J, the junction kept 10 bases outside the gene matches. CDR3 length: 13 residues. CDR3 sequence reads: CASRGTEGQPQYF. CDR3 in DNA: TGTGCCAGCAGGGGGACAGAGGGTCAGCCCCAGTACTTC.

This clonotype appeared many times. The V and J genes are TRBV13 and TRBJ2-7; 9 bases are shared with TRBD2. The CDR3 is 16 amino acids. V trimming: 0 bases; J trimming: 4 bases; junction bases outside the gene matches: 7. Germline V CDR1 and CDR2: PRHDT, FYEKMQ (reference sequence). The CDR3 sequence is CASSLGASGRRYEQYF. The DNA for the CDR3 is TGTGCCAGCAGCTTAGGCGCGAGCGGGAGGCGGTACGAGCAGTACTTC.

This clonotype was recorded at least ten times. V and J are TRBV6-5 and TRBJ1-1, with 9 bases fitting TRBD1. Trimming at V came to 6 bases and at J to 0 bases, leaving 5 bases not matched to a gene. CDR1 is MNHEY, CDR2 SVGAGI, per germline. This CDR3 has 15 residues. CDR3 region: CASSFGTGMNTEAFF. DNA of the CDR3: TGTGCCAGCAGCTTCGGGACAGGGATGAACACTGAAGCTTTCTTT.

This clonotype has a count of ten or more. The V call is TRBV19, the J call TRBJ2-7, with 10 nucleotides matching TRBD1. CDR1 and CDR2 from the germline V gene are LNHDA and SQIVND (reference sequence). The junction had 6 bases not matched to a gene; V was cut back by 3 bases and J by 1 base. The CDR3 runs 16 residues. Written as DNA, the CDR3 is TGTGCCAGTAGTATTGCGGCGGACAGGGGGTCCTACGAGCAGTACTTC. Its protein is CASSIAADRGSYEQYF. Supplemented by reference TRBV19 and TRBJ2-7, the full variable domain reads DGGITQSPKYLFRKEGQNVTLSCEQNLNHDAMYWYRQDPGQGLRLIYYSQIVNDFQKGDIAEGYSVSREKKESFPLTVTSAQKNPTAFYLCASSIAADRGSYEQYFGPGTRLTVT.

V is TRBV24-1 and J is TRBJ1-2, with 7 bases fitting TRBD1. The CDR3 consists of 12 residues. Germline trimming cut 7 bases from V and 8 bases from J; bases unmatched to any gene: 6. CDR1 KGHDR and CDR2 SFDVKD come from the germline V gene. The CDR3: CATSLTGKGYTF. DNA for the CDR3: TGTGCCACCAGCCTGACAGGGAAGGGCTACACCTTC.

The chain recombines TRBV18 with TRBJ1-2; D unresolved. Trimming pared 2 bases from V and 9 bases from J, leaving 4 bases between. Germline V lookup: CDR1 KGHSH, CDR2 LQKENI. The CDR3 consists of 10 residues. CDR3 protein: CASSPNSYTF. The CDR3 bases are TGTGCCAGCTCACCAAATAGCTACACCTTC.

This clonotype came up once. CDR3 in amino acids: CASVGGSGMGYEQYF. The CDR3 DNA is TGTGCCAGCGTAGGGGGGTCGGGGATGGGCTACGAGCAGTACTTC. V is TRBV6-1 and J is TRBJ2-7; possibly TRBD1 or TRBD2 for D (6 bases each). Germline CDR1 MNHNS, CDR2 SASEGT. The CDR3 sequence is 15 residues long. V lost 8 bases, J lost 3 bases, and 20 bases lay in between.